This is a list of T cell receptor beta chains from one sample in a study of T cell responses to AZD1222 COVID-19 vaccine. Generated by immunoSEQ multiplex PCR, the TCRdb table keeps only in-frame clones and is missing some. In the table there are approximately 61,000 clones, around 81% of which are singletons. The sequenced sample was peripheral blood, obtained 28 days after the second AZD1222 dose. The receptors were sampled from an adult who received the AZD1222 COVID-19 vaccine. CDR3s include the opening cysteine and the closing phenylalanine or tryptophan. Each record gives: CDR3 length, D gene, clone size, V gene, J gene, CDR3 protein, CDR3 DNA. D genes are given only for firm matches. Part of the rows lack a size; the others show once, few, many or a class for expanded clones.

cdr3_length: 18; d_call: -; clone_size: -; v_call: TRBV11-2; j_call: TRBJ2-2; cdr3_aa: CASSLVVFSGTNTGELFF; cdr3_nt: TGTGCCAGCAGCTTAGTCGTCTTCTCAGGAACGAACACCGGGGAGCTGTTTTTT
cdr3_length: 14; d_call: TRBD1; clone_size: -; v_call: TRBV5-6; j_call: TRBJ2-7; cdr3_aa: CASSQLGTGFEQYF; cdr3_nt: TGTGCCAGCAGCCAGCTAGGGACAGGGTTTGAGCAGTACTTC
cdr3_length: 14; d_call: -; clone_size: -; v_call: TRBV19; j_call: TRBJ2-7; cdr3_aa: CASKVGGASYEQYF; cdr3_nt: TGTGCCAGTAAGGTGGGAGGAGCCTCCTACGAGCAGTACTTC
cdr3_length: 15; d_call: TRBD2; clone_size: -; v_call: TRBV13; j_call: TRBJ2-7; cdr3_aa: CASSSQLAGSYEQYF; cdr3_nt: TGTGCCAGCAGCTCTCAACTAGCGGGCTCCTACGAGCAGTACTTC
cdr3_length: 13; d_call: TRBD1; clone_size: -; v_call: TRBV27; j_call: TRBJ2-7; cdr3_aa: CASSWDRSSEQYF; cdr3_nt: TGTGCCAGCAGTTGGGACAGGAGTTCCGAGCAGTACTTC
cdr3_length: 13; d_call: -; clone_size: once; v_call: TRBV28; j_call: TRBJ1-1; cdr3_aa: CASTSTTNTEAFF; cdr3_nt: TGTGCCAGCACATCTACTACGAACACTGAAGCTTTCTTT
cdr3_length: 15; d_call: -; clone_size: -; v_call: TRBV5-4; j_call: TRBJ2-6; cdr3_aa: CASSRGGIGANVLTF; cdr3_nt: TGTGCCAGCAGCCGGGGCGGAATTGGGGCCAACGTCCTGACTTTC
cdr3_length: 17; d_call: -; clone_size: -; v_call: TRBV12-2; j_call: TRBJ2-5; cdr3_aa: CASRSTRLAGGQETQYF; cdr3_nt: TGTGCAAGTCGCTCTACGAGACTAGCGGGGGGGCAAGAGACCCAGTACTTC
cdr3_length: 12; d_call: -; clone_size: few; v_call: TRBV30; j_call: TRBJ1-1; cdr3_aa: CAWRSGLTEAFF; cdr3_nt: TGTGCCTGGAGGTCGGGGTTAACTGAAGCTTTCTTT
cdr3_length: 15; d_call: TRBD1; clone_size: -; v_call: TRBV5-1; j_call: TRBJ2-7; cdr3_aa: CASSLVPGQEYEQYF; cdr3_nt: TGCGCCAGCAGCTTGGTCCCGGGACAGGAATACGAGCAGTACTTC
cdr3_length: 14; d_call: -; clone_size: -; v_call: TRBV19; j_call: TRBJ1-5; cdr3_aa: CASSMDSSNQPQHF; cdr3_nt: TGTGCCAGTAGTATGGACAGTAGCAATCAGCCCCAGCATTTT
cdr3_length: 13; d_call: -; clone_size: -; v_call: TRBV19; j_call: TRBJ1-2; cdr3_aa: CASSIGRDYGYTF; cdr3_nt: TGTGCCAGTAGTATTGGCAGGGACTATGGCTACACCTTC
cdr3_length: 14; d_call: -; clone_size: -; v_call: TRBV28; j_call: TRBJ2-7; cdr3_aa: CASSLPGSQYEQYF; cdr3_nt: TGTGCCAGCAGTCTCCCGGGATCTCAATACGAGCAGTACTTC
cdr3_length: 13; d_call: -; clone_size: -; v_call: TRBV6-5; j_call: TRBJ2-3; cdr3_aa: CASSQRGADTQYF; cdr3_nt: TGTGCCAGCAGTCAAAGGGGGGCAGATACGCAGTATTTT
cdr3_length: 13; d_call: TRBD1; clone_size: -; v_call: TRBV11-1; j_call: TRBJ2-7; cdr3_aa: CASSLQGAYEQYF; cdr3_nt: TGTGCCAGCAGCTTACAGGGGGCCTACGAGCAGTACTTC
cdr3_length: 15; d_call: TRBD1; clone_size: once; v_call: TRBV10-1; j_call: TRBJ1-5; cdr3_aa: CARMDRGGGNQPQHF; cdr3_nt: TGCGCCAGAATGGACAGGGGAGGTGGCAATCAGCCCCAGCATTTT
cdr3_length: 17; d_call: TRBD2; clone_size: -; v_call: TRBV4-3; j_call: TRBJ2-3; cdr3_aa: CAGLGGRALYGTDTQYF; cdr3_nt: TGCGCCGGCTTGGGTGGGAGGGCCCTCTACGGCACAGATACGCAGTATTTT
cdr3_length: 14; d_call: -; clone_size: -; v_call: TRBV11-2; j_call: TRBJ1-4; cdr3_aa: CASSFAGVNEKLFF; cdr3_nt: TGTGCCAGCAGTTTCGCGGGGGTCAATGAAAAACTGTTTTTT
cdr3_length: 17; d_call: TRBD2; clone_size: once; v_call: TRBV5-4; j_call: TRBJ2-1; cdr3_aa: CASSLLLSGNSYNEQFF; cdr3_nt: TGTGCCAGCAGCCTTCTTCTAAGCGGGAATTCCTACAATGAGCAGTTCTTC
cdr3_length: 16; d_call: TRBD1; clone_size: once; v_call: TRBV5-1; j_call: TRBJ2-1; cdr3_aa: CASSSPGQGKGNEQFF; cdr3_nt: TGCGCCAGCAGCTCGCCGGGACAGGGGAAGGGGAATGAGCAGTTCTTC
cdr3_length: 15; d_call: TRBD2; clone_size: -; v_call: TRBV28; j_call: TRBJ2-1; cdr3_aa: CASSLGLAGTNEQFF; cdr3_nt: TGTGCCAGCAGTTTGGGACTAGCGGGGACCAATGAGCAGTTCTTC
cdr3_length: 13; d_call: -; clone_size: -; v_call: TRBV4-1; j_call: TRBJ1-4; cdr3_aa: CASLGPSGEKLFF; cdr3_nt: TGCGCCAGCCTTGGGCCCTCAGGGGAAAAACTGTTTTTT
cdr3_length: 15; d_call: -; clone_size: -; v_call: TRBV7-2; j_call: TRBJ2-5; cdr3_aa: CASSLVRAGQETQYF; cdr3_nt: TGTGCCAGCAGCTTAGTCAGAGCAGGGCAAGAGACCCAGTACTTC
cdr3_length: 15; d_call: -; clone_size: -; v_call: TRBV4-3; j_call: TRBJ2-7; cdr3_aa: CASSQGRTDTYEQYF; cdr3_nt: TGCGCCAGCAGCCAAGGCCGGACCGACACCTACGAGCAGTACTTC
cdr3_length: 14; d_call: -; clone_size: few; v_call: TRBV2; j_call: TRBJ1-2; cdr3_aa: CASSEDGSSGGYTF; cdr3_nt: TGTGCCAGCAGTGAAGACGGATCCTCAGGTGGCTACACCTTC
cdr3_length: 14; d_call: TRBD1; clone_size: -; v_call: TRBV18; j_call: TRBJ2-3; cdr3_aa: CASSQDRVSDTQYF; cdr3_nt: TGTGCCAGCTCACAAGACAGGGTTTCAGATACGCAGTATTTT
cdr3_length: 16; d_call: TRBD2; clone_size: -; v_call: TRBV4-2; j_call: TRBJ2-2; cdr3_aa: CASSQGLAGETGELFF; cdr3_nt: TGTGCCAGCAGCCAAGGGCTAGCGGGAGAGACCGGGGAGCTGTTTTTT
cdr3_length: 14; d_call: TRBD2; clone_size: -; v_call: TRBV12-5; j_call: TRBJ2-2; cdr3_aa: CATSGLAGAGELFF; cdr3_nt: TGTGCTACCTCGGGACTAGCGGGCGCCGGGGAGCTGTTTTTT
cdr3_length: 12; d_call: TRBD1; clone_size: once; v_call: TRBV29-1; j_call: TRBJ1-1; cdr3_aa: CSVAHSGTDAFF; cdr3_nt: TGCAGCGTTGCACACTCCGGGACAGACGCTTTCTTT
cdr3_length: 16; d_call: TRBD1; clone_size: few; v_call: TRBV15; j_call: TRBJ1-5; cdr3_aa: CATSRNRGSPPQPQHF; cdr3_nt: TGTGCCACCAGCAGAAACAGGGGTTCGCCCCCCCAGCCCCAGCATTTT
cdr3_length: 11; d_call: -; clone_size: -; v_call: TRBV30; j_call: TRBJ2-1; cdr3_aa: CAWSGTYEQFF; cdr3_nt: TGTGCCTGGAGCGGGACCTACGAGCAGTTCTTC
cdr3_length: 14; d_call: -; clone_size: -; v_call: TRBV5-1; j_call: TRBJ2-7; cdr3_aa: CASSVEMGFYEQYF; cdr3_nt: TGCGCCAGCAGCGTAGAGATGGGATTCTACGAGCAGTACTTC
cdr3_length: 14; d_call: TRBD1; clone_size: -; v_call: TRBV3-1/TRBV3-2; j_call: TRBJ1-1; cdr3_aa: CASSQGSGGTEAFF; cdr3_nt: TGTGCCAGCAGCCAAGGTTCAGGGGGCACTGAAGCTTTCTTT
cdr3_length: 14; d_call: -; clone_size: -; v_call: TRBV4-1; j_call: TRBJ2-7; cdr3_aa: CASSTTGYPYEQYF; cdr3_nt: TGCGCCAGCAGCACGACAGGATACCCCTACGAGCAGTACTTC
cdr3_length: 15; d_call: -; clone_size: -; v_call: TRBV19; j_call: TRBJ2-7; cdr3_aa: CASRPSTVSSYEQYF; cdr3_nt: TGTGCCAGTAGGCCCTCGACTGTGAGCTCCTACGAGCAGTACTTC
cdr3_length: 15; d_call: -; clone_size: -; v_call: TRBV5-4; j_call: TRBJ1-2; cdr3_aa: CASSLGGAINYGYTF; cdr3_nt: TGTGCCAGCAGCTTGGGGGGCGCCATCAATTATGGCTACACCTTC
cdr3_length: 15; d_call: -; clone_size: -; v_call: TRBV27; j_call: TRBJ1-1; cdr3_aa: CASRRPGARNTEAFF; cdr3_nt: TGTGCCAGCAGGAGGCCGGGAGCTAGGAACACTGAAGCTTTCTTT
cdr3_length: 15; d_call: -; clone_size: -; v_call: TRBV5-6; j_call: TRBJ1-5; cdr3_aa: CASSLAAGSNQPQHF; cdr3_nt: TGTGCCAGCAGCTTGGCGGCAGGGAGCAATCAGCCCCAGCATTTT
cdr3_length: 15; d_call: TRBD2; clone_size: -; v_call: TRBV25-1; j_call: TRBJ2-1; cdr3_aa: CASSEYLAGGGEQFF; cdr3_nt: TGTGCCAGCAGTGAATACCTAGCGGGAGGGGGTGAGCAGTTCTTC
cdr3_length: 14; d_call: -; clone_size: once; v_call: TRBV6-1; j_call: TRBJ1-6; cdr3_aa: CASSERGDNSPLHF; cdr3_nt: TGTGCCAGCAGTGAAAGAGGGGATAATTCACCCCTCCACTTT
cdr3_length: 12; d_call: -; clone_size: -; v_call: TRBV11-1; j_call: TRBJ2-2; cdr3_aa: CASSLRTGGLFF; cdr3_nt: TGTGCCAGCAGCTTACGAACCGGAGGGCTGTTTTTT
cdr3_length: 17; d_call: TRBD2; clone_size: -; v_call: TRBV18; j_call: TRBJ2-5; cdr3_aa: CASAASGLAGAGETQYF; cdr3_nt: TGTGCCAGCGCGGCCTCGGGACTAGCGGGAGCGGGAGAGACCCAGTACTTC
cdr3_length: 14; d_call: -; clone_size: -; v_call: TRBV28; j_call: TRBJ2-7; cdr3_aa: CASSSQPTTYEQYF; cdr3_nt: TGTGCCAGCAGTTCTCAGCCAACTACCTACGAGCAGTACTTC
cdr3_length: 14; d_call: -; clone_size: -; v_call: TRBV19; j_call: TRBJ1-1; cdr3_aa: CASMGTVRITEAFF; cdr3_nt: TGTGCCAGTATGGGGACGGTGAGGATCACTGAAGCTTTCTTT
cdr3_length: 16; d_call: TRBD1; clone_size: -; v_call: TRBV3-1/TRBV3-2; j_call: TRBJ1-3; cdr3_aa: CASSKTGFRSGNTIYF; cdr3_nt: TGTGCCAGCAGCAAGACAGGGTTCCGATCTGGAAACACCATATATTTT
cdr3_length: 14; d_call: -; clone_size: -; v_call: TRBV6-1; j_call: TRBJ1-4; cdr3_aa: CASSEVSVNEKLFF; cdr3_nt: TGTGCCAGCAGTGAAGTGTCAGTTAATGAAAAACTGTTTTTT
cdr3_length: 17; d_call: -; clone_size: -; v_call: TRBV18; j_call: TRBJ2-2; cdr3_aa: CASSTPAGTQNTGELFF; cdr3_nt: TGTGCCAGCTCGACACCGGCCGGTACCCAGAACACCGGGGAGCTGTTTTTT
cdr3_length: 15; d_call: TRBD1; clone_size: -; v_call: TRBV28; j_call: TRBJ2-1; cdr3_aa: CASKGGTGRFNEQFF; cdr3_nt: TGTGCCAGCAAGGGCGGGACAGGGAGATTCAATGAGCAGTTCTTC
cdr3_length: 15; d_call: TRBD2; clone_size: -; v_call: TRBV6-2/TRBV6-3; j_call: TRBJ2-1; cdr3_aa: CASSLLAGFNNEQFF; cdr3_nt: TGTGCCAGCAGCCTACTAGCGGGCTTTAACAATGAGCAGTTCTTC
cdr3_length: 14; d_call: TRBD2; clone_size: -; v_call: TRBV30; j_call: TRBJ2-2; cdr3_aa: CAWSRLAGTGELFF; cdr3_nt: TGTGCCTGGAGTCGACTAGCGGGCACCGGGGAGCTGTTTTTT
cdr3_length: 14; d_call: TRBD1; clone_size: -; v_call: TRBV9; j_call: TRBJ2-2; cdr3_aa: CASREGQGAGELFF; cdr3_nt: TGTGCCAGCAGGGAAGGACAGGGGGCCGGGGAGCTGTTTTTT
cdr3_length: 16; d_call: TRBD1; clone_size: -; v_call: TRBV5-1; j_call: TRBJ1-6; cdr3_aa: CASSPGTGFYNSPLHF; cdr3_nt: TGCGCCAGCAGCCCCGGGACAGGATTTTATAATTCACCCCTCCACTTT
cdr3_length: 14; d_call: -; clone_size: -; v_call: TRBV5-6; j_call: TRBJ1-4; cdr3_aa: CASSLDGINEKLFF; cdr3_nt: TGTGCCAGCAGCCTGGATGGGATTAATGAAAAACTGTTTTTT
cdr3_length: 15; d_call: -; clone_size: once; v_call: TRBV7-3; j_call: TRBJ2-5; cdr3_aa: CASSLTGGLQETQYF; cdr3_nt: TGTGCCAGCAGCTTAACGGGGGGGCTCCAAGAGACCCAGTACTTC
cdr3_length: 12; d_call: -; clone_size: -; v_call: TRBV7-9; j_call: TRBJ2-7; cdr3_aa: CASSPEPYEQYF; cdr3_nt: TGTGCCAGCAGCCCAGAGCCCTACGAGCAGTACTTC
cdr3_length: 13; d_call: -; clone_size: -; v_call: TRBV7-3; j_call: TRBJ1-2; cdr3_aa: CASSRGGYDGYTF; cdr3_nt: TGTGCCAGCAGCCGTGGGGGGTACGATGGCTACACCTTC
cdr3_length: 15; d_call: -; clone_size: -; v_call: TRBV27; j_call: TRBJ2-5; cdr3_aa: CASSSIRDVGQTQYF; cdr3_nt: TGTGCCAGCAGTTCCATCCGGGACGTCGGACAGACCCAGTACTTC
cdr3_length: 16; d_call: -; clone_size: few; v_call: TRBV3-1/TRBV3-2; j_call: TRBJ2-7; cdr3_aa: CASSQDGGTPAYEQYF; cdr3_nt: TGTGCCAGCAGCCAAGATGGAGGGACTCCTGCCTACGAGCAGTACTTC
cdr3_length: 14; d_call: -; clone_size: few; v_call: TRBV7-9; j_call: TRBJ1-1; cdr3_aa: CASSLQQGNTEAFF; cdr3_nt: TGTGCCAGCAGCTTACAGCAGGGGAACACTGAAGCTTTCTTT